Shown below are 11 T cell receptor beta chains from a single sample sequenced in a study of blood T cell repertoires in COVID-19. Libraries were prepared by immunoSEQ multiplex PCR; TCRdb keeps only in-frame clonotypes and omits some of them. This sample has hundreds of thousands of clones, with about 87% found just once. The sample consisted of peripheral blood. Source of these receptors: a man in his fifties or sixties with acute or convalescent COVID-19.

The chain couples TRBV20-1 to TRBJ2-3, with D tentatively TRBD2 (7 bases). Per germline, CDR1 DFQATT and CDR2 SNEGSKA (reference sequence). Trimming stripped 3 bases from V and 5 bases from J, with 15 bases between. This CDR3 comprises 14 residues. The CDR3 reads CSASMGGPGDTQYF. DNA for the CDR3: TGCAGTGCTAGTATGGGGGGGCCAGGAGATACGCAGTATTTT.

This chain uses TRBV6-6 with TRBJ1-2; 11 positions match TRBD1. V gave up 5 bases and J gave up 6 bases; unmatched junction bases: 14. This CDR3 has 17 amino acids. Germline-derived CDR1 and CDR2 are MNHNY and SVGAGI (reference sequence). This CDR3 is CASSPTGQGARDNGYTF. The CDR3 DNA reads as TGTGCCAGCAGTCCGACCGGACAGGGGGCGAGGGATAATGGCTACACCTTC.

The gene calls are TRBV27 and TRBJ1-4; D not certain. CDR1 and CDR2 from the germline V gene are MNHEY and SMNVEV (reference sequence). The CDR3 sequence is 14 residues long. The V gene lost 3 bases and the J gene lost 5 bases, with 10 bases spanning the gap. Here the CDR3 DNA reads TGTGCCAGCAGTTTGGTGAAGAGCAATGAAAAACTGTTTTTT. This sequence encodes CASSLVKSNEKLFF.

CDR3 nucleotide sequence: TGTGCCAGCAGCGGTCAACTCATGAACACTGAAGCTTTCTTT. Translation: CASSGQLMNTEAFF. This chain uses TRBV2 with TRBJ1-1, with D unresolved. Looked up from germline, CDR1 is SNHLY and CDR2 is FYNNEI. The CDR3 is made up of 14 amino acids. Trimming shortened V by 6 bases and J by 0 bases, and 11 bases separated the two germline ends.

V is TRBV29-1 and J is TRBJ2-5; TRBD2 agrees at 7 bases. This CDR3 has 14 residues. Looked up from germline, CDR1 is SQVTM and CDR2 is ANQGSEA. The ends lost 8 bases at V and 4 bases at J; junction bases unmatched: 13. The DNA for the CDR3 is TGCAGCTCGCGGGGAGGGGTTATGGGAGAGACCCAGTACTTC. Encoded protein: CSSRGGVMGETQYF. Full variable domain (remainder filled in from reference TRBV29-1 and TRBJ2-5): SAVISQKPSRDICQRGTSLTIQCQVDSQVTMMFWYRQQPGQSLTLIATANQGSEATYESGFVIDKFPISRPNLTFSTLTVSNMSPEDSSIYLCSSRGGVMGETQYFGPGTRLLVL.

This clone was detected a few times. V is TRBV5-8 and J is TRBJ2-7; D is ambiguous. Looked up from germline, CDR1 is SGHTS and CDR2 is YDEGEE. The CDR3 runs 16 residues. The V and J ends lost 0 bases and 0 bases respectively, with 13 bases between them. The CDR3 DNA follows: TGTGCCAGCAGCTTGGCCGTCGTCTATTCCTCCTACGAGCAGTACTTC. It is translated as CASSLAVVYSSYEQYF.

This clone has just a few counts. The J gene is TRBJ2-5, the V gene TRBV3-1 (or the pseudogene TRBV3-2); D gene ambiguous. The V and J ends lost 4 bases and 2 bases respectively, with 5 bases between them. Germline assignment: CDR1 LGHDT and CDR2 YNNKEL (reference sequence). The length of the CDR3 is 12 residues. The CDR3 DNA sequence: TGTGCCAGCAGCCGAACACAAGAGACCCAGTACTTC. It codes for CASSRTQETQYF.

The chain employs TRBV7-3 and TRBJ1-6; the D is unclear. The CDR3 contains 13 residues. V dropped 2 bases and J dropped 10 bases, with 9 bases sitting between them. Germline-derived CDR1 and CDR2 are SGHTA and FQGTGA. CDR3 nucleotide sequence: TGTGCCAGCAGCTTAGGGTTTAGCTCACCCCTCCACTTT. It specifies CASSLGFSSPLHF.

A single count supports this clone. CDR3 residues: CASSPKQGLGEKLFF. The CDR3 nucleotides are TGCGCCAGCAGCCCGAAACAGGGCTTAGGGGAAAAACTGTTTTTT. The chain employs TRBV4-3 and TRBJ1-4; possible D gene TRBD1, 6 bases. This CDR3 spans 15 amino acids. The V end lost 4 bases, the J end lost 8 bases, and 17 bases lay between the germline ends. Germline V lookup: CDR1 LGHNA, CDR2 YSLEER.

This clone was detected only once. The J gene is TRBJ1-1, the V gene TRBV29-1; D ambiguous. The length of the CDR3 is 14 residues. V was pared by 0 bases and J by 0 bases, with 8 bases between. Germline V gene sequence: CDR1 SQVTM, CDR2 ANQGSEA. CDR3 sequence: CSVEDAGMNTEAFF. The CDR3 DNA reads as TGCAGCGTTGAAGATGCGGGAATGAACACTGAAGCTTTCTTT.

This chain uses TRBV6-2 or TRBV6-3 with TRBJ1-5; 9 positions agree with TRBD1. With V trimmed by 0 bases and J by 7 bases, 10 bases remained unmatched. The germline V gene has CDR1 MNHEY and CDR2 SVGEGT. This CDR3 is 17 amino acids long. This CDR3 reads CASSYSSSQGARQPQHF. The CDR3, as DNA: TGTGCCAGCAGTTACTCGAGCTCACAGGGGGCTAGGCAGCCCCAGCATTTT.